This TCR beta chain was recovered during a study of OX40 agonist ivuxolimab in advanced cancers. Study-level results: Low levels of normalized T-cell clonal expansion also appeared in some nonresponders. CD4+ and CD8+ T cells in blood underwent clonal expansion by week 6 at 0.1 to 3.0 mg/kg.

A note on this clone: Its antigen is currently unknown.

This CDR3 comprises 14 residues. V was pared by 1 base and J by 7 bases, with 11 bases between. The germline V gene has CDR1 MDHEN and CDR2 SYDVKM. Sequencing was performed with immunoSEQ multiplex PCR; in TCRdb, only in-frame clones are kept and a portion is missing. The sample holds 77,000 or so clones, more than 80% seen once. The gene calls are TRBV28 and TRBJ1-5; D remains unclear. The TCR was taken from an adult with an advanced solid tumor such as melanoma, head and neck, liver or kidney cancer. The source material was CD4+ or CD8+ T cells sorted from blood, sampled in a trial of the OX40 agonist ivuxolimab. The CDR3 DNA reads as TGTGCCAGCAGTTTATCGGGAAGAGGACAGCCCCAGCATTTT. Its protein product is CASSLSGRGQPQHF.